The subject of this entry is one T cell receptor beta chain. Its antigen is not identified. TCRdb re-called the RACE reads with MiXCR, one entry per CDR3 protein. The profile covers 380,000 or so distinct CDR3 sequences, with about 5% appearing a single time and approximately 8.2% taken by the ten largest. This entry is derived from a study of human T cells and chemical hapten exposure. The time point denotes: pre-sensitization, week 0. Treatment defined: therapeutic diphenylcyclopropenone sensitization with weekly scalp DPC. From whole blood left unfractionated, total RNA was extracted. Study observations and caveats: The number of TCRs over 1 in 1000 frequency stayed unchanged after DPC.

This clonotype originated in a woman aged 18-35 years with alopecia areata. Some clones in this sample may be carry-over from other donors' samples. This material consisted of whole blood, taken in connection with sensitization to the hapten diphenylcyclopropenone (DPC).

CDR3 amino acids: CAISSDRESEAFF. For the CDR3, the DNA is TGTGCCATCAGTTCGGACAGGGAGTCTGAAGCTTTCTTT. The chain employs TRBV10-3 and TRBJ1-1, with 8 bases matching TRBD1. The CDR3 covers 13 residues. Looked up from germline, CDR1 is ENHRY and CDR2 is SYGVKD. With 5 bases clipped from V and 6 bases from J, the junction kept 5 bases outside the gene matches.